This T cell receptor beta chain was identified in a study of shared clonotypes between healthy human individuals. On the study more broadly: Researchers assigned three CD4 naive, three CD4 memory, two CD8 naive and one CD8 memory plate to each donor.

As concerns this clone: Its specificity is unknown. Other nucleotide sequences from this sample produce the same CDR3.

The study ran the assay at deep level. TCRdb's copy holds only in-frame clones and misses some; the assay was immunoSEQ multiplex PCR. The sample shows about 1,800,000 clones, about 95% of them seen only once. Positive CCR7 selection of CD45RO-negative cells yielded the naive CD8 cells, and terminally differentiated effector memory CD45RA+ cells were excluded. Every contributor of samples was a Caucasian grown-up residing in Nashville, Tennessee. CDR3 length: 14 residues. Trimming cost V 0 bases and J 3 bases; bases outside gene matches: 2. CDR1 and CDR2 (germline): SGHRS, YFSETQ. Whole-study results and caveats: Memory subsets generally showed smaller estimated richness than naive subsets did.

V is TRBV5-1 and J is TRBJ2-7, with 8 bases aligning to TRBD1. This TCR was recovered from a man between 18 and 29 years old in good health. The sample consisted of naive CD8+ T cells sorted from blood. CDR3 loop: CASSLGQGYYEQYF. CDR3 DNA: TGCGCCAGCAGCTTGGGACAGGGGTACTACGAGCAGTACTTC.